The next 22 T cell receptor beta chains were all read from a single sample in a study of blood T cell repertoires in COVID-19. Using immunoSEQ multiplex PCR, the repertoire was profiled, and TCRdb retains in-frame clones only, with some absent. The sample holds over 150,000 clones, over 75% seen once. Material: PBMCs or T cells enriched from blood (not recorded which). Receptors were obtained from a woman aged 50 to 60 who had recovered from COVID-19.

The chain combines TRBV5-1 with TRBJ2-6; 16 nucleotides line up with TRBD2. CDR3 length equals 19 residues. Trimming cost V 4 bases and J 2 bases; bases outside gene matches: 6. Looked up from germline, CDR1 is SGHRS and CDR2 is YFSETQ. As DNA, the CDR3 is TGCGCCAGCAGCCACGGGACTAGCGGGAGGGGGCCTGGGGCCAACGTCCTGACTTTC. It is translated as CASSHGTSGRGPGANVLTF. The full variable domain, completed using reference TRBV5-1 and TRBJ2-6, is KAGVTQTPRYLIKTRGQQVTLSCSPISGHRSVSWYQQTPGQGLQFLFEYFSETQRNKGNFPGRFSGRQFSNSRSEMNVSTLELGDSALYLCASSHGTSGRGPGANVLTFGAGSRLTVL.

This rearrangement joins TRBV28 to TRBJ2-2; D unresolved. Germline CDR1 reads MDHEN; CDR2 reads SYDVKM. V was cut by 6 bases and J by 7 bases, with 6 bases left in between. The CDR3 loop spans 11 amino acids. CDR3 sequence reads: CASRANGELFF. As DNA, the CDR3 is TGTGCCAGCAGAGCGAACGGGGAGCTGTTTTTT. Full variable domain (remainder filled in from reference TRBV28 and TRBJ2-2): DVKVTQSSRYLVKRTGEKVFLECVQDMDHENMFWYRQDPGLGLRLIYFSYDVKMKEKGDIPEGYSVSREKKERFSLILESASTNQTSMYLCASRANGELFFGEGSRLTVL.

This clone was picked up one time. V gene TRBV12-3 or TRBV12-4 combines with J gene TRBJ2-7, with a possible D match to TRBD1 (6 bases). The V gene lost 3 bases and the J gene lost 7 bases, with 13 bases spanning the gap. The CDR3 length is 13 residues. The CDR3 DNA sequence: TGTGCCAGCAGTTTGGGGGACACGGGGGAGCAGTACTTC. This codes for CASSLGDTGEQYF.

The genes are TRBV6-1 and TRBJ1-5; possibly TRBD1 for D (5 bases). V gave up 2 bases and J gave up 4 bases, with 21 bases separating them. The CDR3 sequence is 18 residues long. Germline CDR1 and CDR2: MNHNS and SASEGT. The CDR3 region is CASSETGGGTLRNQPQHF. The CDR3 DNA sequence: TGTGCCAGCAGTGAAACGGGCGGCGGGACCCTAAGAAATCAGCCCCAGCATTTT.

V gene TRBV10-3 combines with J gene TRBJ1-5; 9 bases are a match to TRBD1. CDR3 length equals 17 residues. CDR1 is ENHRY, CDR2 SYGVKD, per germline. V trimming: 3 bases; J trimming: 1 base; junction bases outside the gene matches: 7. The chain's CDR3 is CAISEATGGASNQPQHF. The CDR3 coding sequence is TGTGCCATCAGTGAAGCCACAGGGGGCGCAAGCAATCAGCCCCAGCATTTT.

This sequence joins TRBV12-1 and TRBJ1-3. TRBV12-1 represents a pseudogene. This CDR3 comprises 20 residues. The CDR3 reads CASSPALGGRKKLAGNTIYF. The CDR3 region has the DNA TGTGCCAGCAGCCCCGCCCTCGGAGGGAGAAAAAAGTTGGCTGGAAACACCATATATTTT.

The chain carries TRBV29-1 and TRBJ2-2, with 8 positions matching TRBD2. Germline CDR1 SQVTM, CDR2 ANQGSEA. With 6 bases clipped from V and 0 bases from J, the junction kept 9 bases outside the gene matches. This CDR3 spans 16 amino acids. The chain's CDR3 is CSVGGGLLANTGELFF. In nucleotides, the CDR3 is TGCAGCGTCGGGGGGGGACTCTTAGCGAACACCGGGGAGCTGTTTTTT.

The chain carries TRBV19 and TRBJ2-1, with 8 positions matching TRBD2. Per the germline V gene, CDR1 is LNHDA and CDR2 is SQIVND (reference sequence). V shed 7 bases, J shed 6 bases, and the junction held 5 bases outside the gene matches. This CDR3 contains 13 residues. The CDR3 DNA follows: TGTGCCAGTAATGGCGGGAGGTTCAATGAGCAGTTCTTC. It encodes CASNGGRFNEQFF. Full variable domain (outside the CDR3, taken from reference TRBV19 and TRBJ2-1): DGGITQSPKYLFRKEGQNVTLSCEQNLNHDAMYWYRQDPGQGLRLIYYSQIVNDFQKGDIAEGYSVSREKKESFPLTVTSAQKNPTAFYLCASNGGRFNEQFFGPGTRLTVL.

This sequence joins TRBV19 and TRBJ2-1, with TRBD2 matching over 12 bases. The germline gives CDR1 LNHDA, CDR2 SQIVND (reference sequence). V shed 9 bases, J shed 9 bases, and the junction held 9 bases outside the gene matches. The CDR3 is 14 residues long. CDR3 nucleotides: TGTGCCAGCCGACTAGCGGGAGTTCGTGTTGAGCAGTTCTTC. Its translation is CASRLAGVRVEQFF.

This sequence joins TRBV2 and TRBJ2-3, with D perhaps matching TRBD1 (6 bases). There are 15 residues in the CDR3. V lost 8 bases to trimming and J lost 4 bases, with 19 bases between them. The V gene's germline CDR1 is SNHLY and CDR2 FYNNEI. The CDR3 DNA is TGTGCCAGCCATAAGAGAGACAGGAGCCCAGATACGCAGTATTTT. It yields the protein CASHKRDRSPDTQYF. The complete variable domain, with remaining parts taken from reference TRBV2 and TRBJ2-3, reads EPEVTQTPSHQVTQMGQEVILRCVPISNHLYFYWYRQILGQKVEFLVSFYNNEISEKSEIFDDQFSVERPDGSNFTLKIRSTKLEDSAMYFCASHKRDRSPDTQYFGPGTRLTVL.

The chain carries TRBV12-3 or TRBV12-4 and TRBJ2-1, with 10 positions matching TRBD2. The CDR3 is made up of 13 amino acids. J was trimmed by 10 bases and V by 6 bases; bases with no gene match: 6. Here the CDR3 DNA reads TGTGCCAGCAGCCCCACTAGCGGGATGGAGCAGTTCTTC. Its protein is CASSPTSGMEQFF.

This chain uses TRBV12-5 with TRBJ1-1; D perhaps matches TRBD1 (6 bases). With 1 base removed from V and 1 base from J, the gap between germline ends came to 16 bases. Germline V lookup: CDR1 LGHNT, CDR2 FRNRAP. This CDR3 is built from 17 residues. CDR3 in DNA: TGTGCTAGTGGTTTGGAAGCCCCCTGGGACACGAACACTGAAGCTTTCTTT. This translates into CASGLEAPWDTNTEAFF.

V and J are TRBV6-6 and TRBJ2-1, with TRBD2 matching 10 bases. Losses at the gene ends were 5 bases for V and 2 bases for J; bases not matched to a gene: 15. Germline V gives CDR1 MNHNY, CDR2 SVGAGI (reference sequence). The CDR3 loop spans 19 amino acids. This CDR3 reads CASSHLKGGSGRAYNEQFF. DNA of the CDR3: TGTGCCAGCAGTCACCTCAAGGGAGGGAGCGGGAGGGCCTACAATGAGCAGTTCTTC.

This chain uses TRBV2 with TRBJ2-5; 7 bases align to TRBD1. J gave up 2 bases and V 6 bases, and 9 bases lay outside the gene matches. This CDR3 is 15 amino acids long. The germline V gene has CDR1 SNHLY and CDR2 FYNNEI. The CDR3 coding sequence is TGTGCCAGCAGCGCCCGACCGGGACAGCAAGAGACCCAGTACTTC. It specifies CASSARPGQQETQYF.

The V gene is TRBV5-1, the J gene TRBJ1-2; D unresolved. The germline gives CDR1 SGHRS, CDR2 YFSETQ. Between the trimmed V and J ends, which lost 4 bases and 7 bases, there was a span of 14 bases. The CDR3 is 13 amino acids. The CDR3 sequence: CASSPAAGLGYTF. CDR3 DNA sequence: TGCGCCAGCAGCCCGGCCGCGGGTCTTGGCTACACCTTC.

The chain has TRBV6-6 and TRBJ1-1; the match to TRBD1 covers 9 bases. V was pared by 7 bases and J by 7 bases, with 10 bases of the junction left unmatched. Germline CDR1 reads MNHNY; CDR2 reads SVGAGI (reference sequence). The length of the CDR3 is 14 residues. DNA of the CDR3: TGTGCCAGCAATCGACAGGGGGTTCTCCATGAAGCTTTCTTT. Its translation is CASNRQGVLHEAFF.

The rearrangement links TRBV7-8 to TRBJ1-1, with D maybe TRBD1 (6 bases). This CDR3 has 15 residues. V lost 5 bases, J lost 4 bases, and 17 bases lay in between. Looked up from germline, CDR1 is SGHVS and CDR2 is FQNEAQ. CDR3 nucleotides: TGTGCCAGCAGCCGCCGGGGGGGCTCATTCACTGAAGCTTTCTTT. It yields the protein CASSRRGGSFTEAFF.

In this sample, this clone turned up once. V usage is TRBV6-2 or TRBV6-3 and J usage is TRBJ1-5, with D possibly being TRBD1 (6 bases). The CDR3 is 16 residues long. Looked up from germline, CDR1 is MNHEY and CDR2 is SVGEGT. V was clipped by 2 bases and J by 2 bases, with 13 bases between them. CDR3 region: CASSYLQGSGNQPQHF. The CDR3 DNA follows: TGTGCCAGCAGTTACCTACAGGGAAGTGGCAATCAGCCCCAGCATTTT.

The sample holds one count of this clone. CDR3 DNA: TGTGCCAGCAGCTTCCAGCGGGAGGCGCATGACAATGAGCAGTTCTTC. Translation gives CASSFQREAHDNEQFF. The rearrangement joins TRBV11-2 to TRBJ2-1, with TRBD2 matching over 9 bases. CDR1 SGHAT and CDR2 FQNNGV come from the germline V gene. Unmatched junction bases numbered 8, after V lost 3 bases and J lost 5 bases. This CDR3 region has 16 residues.

This clone was found a few times. The chain is built from TRBV21-1 and TRBJ1-5. TRBV21-1 is a pseudogene. The CDR3 extends over 16 amino acids. The CDR3 is CASSSPGGHSNQPQHF. The CDR3 nucleotides are TGTGCCAGCAGCAGCCCGGGGGGACATAGCAATCAGCCCCAGCATTTT.

This rearrangement joins TRBV19 to TRBJ2-7; 9 bases agree with TRBD1. The CDR3 runs 13 residues. Trimming removed 6 bases from V and 5 bases from J; junction bases left unmatched: 5. Germline V gene data show CDR1 as LNHDA and CDR2 as SQIVND (reference sequence). The CDR3 DNA reads as TGTGCCAGTAGCTCGGACAGGGGCCACGAGCAGTACTTC. It codes for CASSSDRGHEQYF.

The chain uses TRBV6-5 and TRBJ1-6; D possibly corresponds to TRBD1 (5 bases). CDR3 length equals 12 residues. Trimming removed 7 bases at V and 7 bases at J, with 8 bases between. Germline V lookup: CDR1 MNHEY, CDR2 SVGAGI. CDR3 coding DNA: TGTGCCAGCACCCGACAGAATTCACCCCTCCACTTT. Protein sequence: CASTRQNSPLHF.